The clone carrying this TCR beta chain was picked up one time. Its matching antigen is unknown. This entry comes from a study of chemoradiotherapy in HPV16-positive cancers. The wider study: A couple of HPV16-positive patients' cells yielded candidate HPV-specific clones and common motifs. Study-level results: Non-HPV-specific T cells did not expand in tumors during treatment, whereas candidate HPV-specific clones and E7-related motifs did. HPV-responsive T-cell expansion during chemoradiotherapy was linked to improved recurrence-free survival in HPV16-positive patients.

Clones were read by immunoSEQ multiplex PCR, and TCRdb kept only the in-frame ones, dropping some. The table records about 68,000 clones, 88% of them present only once. Repertoires were sampled repeatedly during chemoradiotherapy. CDR1 and CDR2 (germline): SQVTM, ANQGSEA. This CDR3 spans 14 amino acids. Trimming pared 3 bases from V and 6 bases from J, leaving 15 bases between. This clonotype was obtained from a human donor with HPV-associated anogenital cancer. Sequencing used blood, obtained from a patient who underwent chemoradiotherapy. The V call is TRBV29-1, the J call TRBJ2-1; possible D gene TRBD1, 6 bases. The DNA for the CDR3 is TGCAGCGTTGAGCTCCTAACAGGGATCAATGAGCAGTTCTTC. Encoded protein: CSVELLTGINEQFF.